This T cell receptor beta chain was retrieved from a study of vaccination and CD4 T cells after COVID-19. With 3 bases removed from V and 9 bases from J, the gap between germline ends came to 12 bases. The CDR3 totals 13 residues. With regard to this clonotype: Its antigen is unknown.

Specified treatment: roughly 10-day PBMC culture with coronavirus spike peptide pools or control peptides (ViraFEST assay). Oncomine TCR Beta short-read sequencing was applied to DNA from cultured CD4+ T cells. DNA came from CD4+ T cells after culture. MiXCR, run by TCRdb on the PCR reads, gives a single entry per CDR3 protein. The profile shows some 10,000 distinct CDR3 sequences, over 65% of them singletons. The sequenced sample was CD4+ T cells from blood, cultured in vitro. The chain has TRBV12-3 or TRBV12-4 and TRBJ2-1; TRBD2 might be the D (5 bases). The sequence came from a human donor who had recovered from COVID-19. The CDR3 DNA reads as TGTGCCAGCAGTTTCGGTATGGGGAGTGAGCAGTTCTTC. The encoded protein is CASSFGMGSEQFF.